This T cell receptor beta chain was captured in a study of T cells in Graves' hyperthyroidism and ophthalmopathy. CDR1 is MNHEY, CDR2 SVGEGT, per germline. The CDR3 extends over 12 amino acids. Trimming cost V 5 bases and J 4 bases, with 8 bases left between them. Amplification of TCR beta CDR3 regions was performed using RNA transcripts as template. First-round RT-PCR targeting the TCR CDR3 was performed with the HTBI primer set. TCRdb recomputed calls from the multiplex PCR reads with MiXCR, one row per CDR3 protein. The profile covers over 450,000 distinct CDR3 sequences, with 15% to 20% appearing a single time and roughly 18% taken by the ten largest.

This sequence was found in a woman between 18 and 29 years old with Graves' ophthalmopathy. The sequenced material came from blood. The chain is built from TRBV6-2 or TRBV6-3 and TRBJ1-1, with D unresolved. The CDR3 is CASSTIRTEAFF. In DNA, the CDR3 is TGTGCCAGCAGTACAATCCGCACTGAAGCTTTCTTT.